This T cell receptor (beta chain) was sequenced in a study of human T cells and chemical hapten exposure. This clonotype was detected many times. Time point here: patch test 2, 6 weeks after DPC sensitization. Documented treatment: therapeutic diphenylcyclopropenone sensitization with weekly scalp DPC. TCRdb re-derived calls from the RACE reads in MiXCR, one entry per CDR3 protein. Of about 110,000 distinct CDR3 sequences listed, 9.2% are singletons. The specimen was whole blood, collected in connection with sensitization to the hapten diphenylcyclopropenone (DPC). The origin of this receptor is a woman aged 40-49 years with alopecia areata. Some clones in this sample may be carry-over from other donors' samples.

The CDR3 nucleotides are TGCACCAGCAGCCAGGGGACTAGCGGGGAGCTAATACAAGAGACCCAGTACTTC. It is translated as CTSSQGTSGELIQETQYF. The chain is built from TRBV1 and TRBJ2-5; TRBD2 reflects the table's D call only, with no check against the DNA. TRBV1 is marked as a pseudogene. The CDR3 consists of 18 residues.